These 21 T cell receptor beta chains were sequenced from one sample in a study of CD8 T cells in Susac syndrome. The RNA input was roughly 0.45 to 1 ug, and it was reverse transcribed with random hexamers. From the immunoSEQ multiplex PCR reads, TCRdb called clonotypes with MiXCR, one entry per CDR3 protein. The sample consists of more than 75,000 distinct CDR3 sequences, approximately 94% of them appearing once. Input material: CD8+ T cells from PBMCs. All receptors derive from a human donor in good health.

The chain links TRBV9 to TRBJ2-5; no definite D call. Germline V gene data show CDR1 as SGDLS and CDR2 as YYNGEE. This CDR3 contains 14 residues. Trimming shortened V by 1 base and J by 2 bases, and 9 bases separated the two germline ends. The DNA for the CDR3 is TGTGCCAGCAGCGTAAGGTGGTATCAAGAGACCCAGTACTTC. Translation gives CASSVRWYQETQYF. Drawing the rest from reference TRBV9 and TRBJ2-5, the complete variable domain is DSGVTQTPKHLITATGQRVTLRCSPRSGDLSVYWYQQSLDQGLQFLIQYYNGEERAKGNILERFSAQQFPDLHSELNLSSLELGDSALYFCASSVRWYQETQYFGPGTRLLVL.

The V gene is TRBV7-9, the J gene TRBJ1-2; weak D call: TRBD1 (5 bases). This CDR3 is 14 amino acids long. CDR1 SEHNR and CDR2 FQNEAQ come from the germline V gene (reference sequence). The germline V and J ends were trimmed by 0 bases and 6 bases, with 11 bases remaining between them. In nucleotides, the CDR3 is TGTGCCAGCAGCTTAGCCCGGCAGGGAGATGGCTACACCTTC. As protein: CASSLARQGDGYTF.

This clonotype turned up a few times. This sequence joins TRBV5-1 and TRBJ2-1; 7 positions match TRBD1. V was clipped by 4 bases and J by 4 bases; unmatched bases: 5. CDR1 and CDR2 from the germline V gene are SGHRS and YFSETQ. This CDR3 spans 14 amino acids. The CDR3, as DNA: TGCGCCAGCAGCGTGGACAGGACGTACAATGAGCAGTTCTTC. It yields the protein CASSVDRTYNEQFF.

The rearrangement links TRBV7-2 to TRBJ2-3, with TRBD2 matching 11 bases. Germline V CDR1 and CDR2: SGHTA, FQGNSA. The CDR3 totals 17 residues. V gave up 4 bases and J gave up 7 bases; unmatched junction bases: 13. The chain's CDR3 is CASSSPPGLAERHTQYF. In DNA form, the CDR3 reads TGTGCCAGCAGCTCACCGCCGGGACTAGCGGAGAGGCATACGCAGTATTTT.

The genes are TRBV4-3 and TRBJ1-4; tentatively, D is TRBD1 (5 bases). Trimming shortened V by 0 bases and J by 2 bases, and 10 bases separated the two germline ends. This CDR3 contains 16 residues. CDR1 is LGHNA, CDR2 YSLEER, per germline. This CDR3 is CASSQDKGTTNEKLFF. The CDR3 coding sequence is TGCGCCAGCAGCCAAGATAAAGGGACGACTAATGAAAAACTGTTTTTT.

This chain uses TRBV5-1 with TRBJ2-2; D not certain. The CDR3 is 13 amino acids. The V and J ends lost 0 bases and 7 bases respectively, with 7 bases between them. Germline V gene lookup returns CDR1 SGHRS and CDR2 YFSETQ. In DNA, the CDR3 is TGCGCCAGCAGCTTGGCCGAACGCGGGGAGCTGTTTTTT. Protein sequence: CASSLAERGELFF.

V usage is TRBV4-1 and J usage is TRBJ1-3; 7 bases match TRBD1. J lost 4 bases, V lost 2 bases, and 5 bases had no gene match. This CDR3 is built from 15 residues. Per germline, CDR1 MGHRA and CDR2 YSYEKL. For the CDR3, the DNA is TGCGCCAGCAGCCAAACCGACAGGGAGGGAAACACCATATATTTT. It codes for CASSQTDREGNTIYF.

This clonotype occurred once. CDR3 sequence: CATSRLSGRAGDGYTF. CDR3 bases: TGTGCCACCAGCAGACTTTCCGGCAGGGCGGGTGATGGCTACACCTTC. The V gene is TRBV15, the J gene TRBJ1-2, with a possible D match to TRBD1 (5 bases). The CDR3 loop spans 16 amino acids. Germline loops: CDR1 LNHNV, CDR2 YYDKDF (reference sequence). V was clipped by 2 bases and J by 6 bases, with 19 bases between them.

The chain combines TRBV19 with TRBJ2-1; 10 nucleotides line up with TRBD2. The germline V gene has CDR1 LNHDA and CDR2 SQIVND (reference sequence). The CDR3 consists of 15 residues. V was pared by 4 bases and J by 2 bases, with 2 bases of the junction left unmatched. The CDR3 coding sequence is TGTGCCAGTAGTACCGGGACTAGCGCCTACAATGAGCAGTTCTTC. Protein: CASSTGTSAYNEQFF.

V usage is TRBV13 and J usage is TRBJ2-1; TRBD2 aligns across 10 bases. Germline V gene data show CDR1 as PRHDT and CDR2 as FYEKMQ (reference sequence). The ends lost 5 bases at V and 7 bases at J; junction bases unmatched: 8. The CDR3 totals 15 residues. Here the CDR3 reads CASSGQRGGQNEQFF. CDR3 DNA: TGTGCCAGCAGCGGACAGCGGGGGGGCCAGAATGAGCAGTTCTTC.

CDR3 in DNA: TGTGCCAGCAGCGTGGGACAGGGCACCGGGGAGCTGTTTTTT. Its protein is CASSVGQGTGELFF. The gene calls are TRBV9 and TRBJ2-2; 9 nucleotides line up with TRBD1. The V and J ends lost 2 bases and 4 bases, in that order; junction bases with no gene match: 0. CDR1 is SGDLS, CDR2 YYNGEE, per germline. This CDR3 comprises 14 residues.

V is TRBV4-1 and J is TRBJ1-1; the match to TRBD1 covers 8 bases. Germline V gene data show CDR1 as MGHRA and CDR2 as YSYEKL. The trim removed 5 bases at V and 0 bases at J, leaving 8 bases unmatched. This CDR3 contains 16 residues. The CDR3 nucleotides read TGCGCCAGCAGCGCCCGACAGGGGTTCATGAACACTGAAGCTTTCTTT. Translating gives CASSARQGFMNTEAFF.

The V and J genes are TRBV9 and TRBJ2-5; D gene uncertain. There are 13 residues in the CDR3. Trimming took 1 base from V and 5 from J, leaving 9 bases between them. Germline V lookup: CDR1 SGDLS, CDR2 YYNGEE. The CDR3 reads CASSVRGSETQYF. The CDR3 nucleotides are TGTGCCAGCAGCGTAAGAGGTTCCGAGACCCAGTACTTC.

The V gene is TRBV7-9, the J gene TRBJ1-6; D not certain. Looked up from germline, CDR1 is SEHNR and CDR2 is FQNEAQ (reference sequence). This CDR3 contains 16 residues. The ends were cut back, 4 bases at V and 0 bases at J, with 10 bases in the middle. The CDR3, as DNA: TGTGCCAGCAGCTCTTCCATAACCTCCTATAATTCACCCCTCCACTTT. Translation gives CASSSSITSYNSPLHF.

The chain uses TRBV7-6 and TRBJ2-7; D ambiguous. Germline V gene data show CDR1 as SGHVS and CDR2 as FNYEAQ. V lost 1 base to trimming and J lost 3 bases, with 7 bases between them. The CDR3 is made up of 13 amino acids. CDR3 nucleotide sequence: TGTGCCAGCAGCTTAGGTCCAGACTACGAGCAGTACGTC. Amino acid sequence: CASSLGPDYEQYV.

The genes are TRBV29-1 and TRBJ1-2; unclear D gene. The germline gives CDR1 SQVTM, CDR2 ANQGSEA. Trimming took off 5 bases at V and 1 base at J, with 8 bases between the two ends. This CDR3 region has 12 residues. CDR3 protein: CSVPLGNYGYTF. For the CDR3, the DNA is TGCAGCGTTCCCCTCGGTAACTATGGCTACACCTTC.

The chain recombines TRBV12-3 or TRBV12-4 with TRBJ2-7, with D perhaps matching TRBD2 (5 bases). V was clipped by 4 bases and J by 2 bases, with 6 bases between them. This CDR3 contains 12 residues. This chain's CDR3 is CASSSGAYEQYF. The CDR3 bases are TGTGCCAGCAGTTCCGGGGCCTACGAGCAGTACTTC.

This clonotype appeared once. The chain employs TRBV12-3 or TRBV12-4 and TRBJ2-7, with 8 bases matching TRBD1. The CDR3 contains 15 residues. V was pared by 5 bases and J by 2 bases, with 8 bases of the junction left unmatched. The CDR3 DNA reads TGTGCCAGCAGTCCTACCGGGACAGGCCCCTACGAGCAGTACTTC. It encodes CASSPTGTGPYEQYF.

This rearrangement joins TRBV12-3 or TRBV12-4 to TRBJ2-3; D not certain. Trimming took off 8 bases at V and 4 bases at J, with 10 bases between the two ends. The CDR3 covers 12 residues. CDR3 sequence reads: CASGPAPDTQYF. The CDR3 region has the DNA TGTGCCAGCGGGCCCGCACCAGATACGCAGTATTTT.

The chain carries TRBV28 and TRBJ2-5; D is possibly TRBD2 (7 bases). Germline V gene lookup returns CDR1 MDHEN and CDR2 SYDVKM. This CDR3 has 13 amino acids. Trimming shortened V by 3 bases and J by 4 bases, and 9 bases separated the two germline ends. The CDR3 region has the DNA TGTGCCAGCAGTTTGGGGGGGCTAGAGACCCAGTACTTC. This translates into CASSLGGLETQYF.

J is TRBJ1-1 and V is TRBV29-1; D gene ambiguous. Germline assignment: CDR1 SQVTM and CDR2 ANQGSEA. CDR3 size: 11 residues. Trimming pared 4 bases from V and 2 bases from J, leaving 5 bases between. CDR3 in amino acids: CSVASNTEAFF. As DNA, the CDR3 is TGCAGCGTTGCGTCTAACACTGAAGCTTTCTTT.